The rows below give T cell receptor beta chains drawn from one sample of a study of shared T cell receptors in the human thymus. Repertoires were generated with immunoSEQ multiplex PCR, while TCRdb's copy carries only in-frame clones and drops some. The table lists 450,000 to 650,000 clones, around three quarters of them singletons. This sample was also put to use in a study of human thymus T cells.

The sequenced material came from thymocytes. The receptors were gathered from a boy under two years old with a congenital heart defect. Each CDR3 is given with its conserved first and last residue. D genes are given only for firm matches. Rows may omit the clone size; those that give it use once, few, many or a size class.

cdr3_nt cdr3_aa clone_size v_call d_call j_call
TGTGCCAGCAGTTCGGACAGGGACCTTCCAACTAATGAAAAACTGTTTTTT CASSSDRDLPTNEKLFF once TRBV27 TRBD1 TRBJ1-4
TGTGCCAGTAGTATAGTCGGGGATGTCGCCTACAATGAGCAGTTCTTC CASSIVGDVAYNEQFF NA TRBV19 NA TRBJ2-1
TGTGCCAGCAGTGCGTTCAGGGTCCGGTACGAGCAGTACTTC CASSAFRVRYEQYF NA TRBV6-1 NA TRBJ2-7
TGTGCCAGCAGCTTAGGGTATCGGGGGGGTAATCAGCCCCAGCATTTT CASSLGYRGGNQPQHF NA TRBV11-2 NA TRBJ1-5
TGTGCCAGCAGTCGGGACACTCCCTACGAGCAGTACTTC CASSRDTPYEQYF NA TRBV14 NA TRBJ2-7
TGTGCCAGCAGCTCCTCACGGAGGCGGGCCGTGTCCTACGAGCAGTACTTC CASSSSRRRAVSYEQYF NA TRBV11-3 NA TRBJ2-7
TGCGCCAGCAGTGCCTTGCCACAGGCCGAACGGACTAGTATCTCCGGGGAGCTGTTTTTT CASSALPQAERTSISGELFF NA TRBV10-1 TRBD2 TRBJ2-2
TGCGCCAGCAGCGCTAAAGGACTAGCGGGAGGGCCGGGGCGCTCCTACAATGAGCAGTTCTTC CASSAKGLAGGPGRSYNEQFF NA TRBV5-1 TRBD2 TRBJ2-1
TGTGCCAGCAGTTCCACCCCTACTAGCGTCATGGCCAAAAACATTCAGTACTTC CASSSTPTSVMAKNIQYF few TRBV11-1 TRBD2 TRBJ2-4
TGTGCCAGCAGCCACTGGCCCAGGGGAGACACTGAAGCTTTCTTT CASSHWPRGDTEAFF NA TRBV11-3 NA TRBJ1-1
TGTGCCAGCAGCGTAGCCCTCGGAGGGGGGGCGATGACTGAAGCTTTCTTT CASSVALGGGAMTEAFF NA TRBV9 NA TRBJ1-1